This TCR beta chain came from a study of memory CD4+ T cells and cytomegalovirus serostatus. In the study overall: Donors were healthy Belgian adults, under 10 CMV seropositive and about two dozen seronegative.

Clones were read by immunoSEQ multiplex PCR, and TCRdb kept only the in-frame ones, dropping some. The sample contains tens of thousands of clones, 60% to 75% of which appear only once. The sort gate was single viable CD3+CD4+CD8-CD45RO+ cells for memory CD4+ T cells. This clonotype was obtained from an adult in good health and CMV-seropositive. Sequencing was done on a sample of memory CD4+ T cells from blood.

The CDR3 DNA is TGTGCCAGCAGCTTAGTCTTCGGGACCGAGCAGTTCTTC. This codes for CASSLVFGTEQFF. This sequence joins TRBV7-9 and TRBJ2-1; D could derive from TRBD1 or TRBD2 (5 bases each). Germline V lookup: CDR1 SEHNR, CDR2 FQNEAQ (reference sequence). The CDR3 is 13 residues long. The ends were cut back, 1 base at V and 10 bases at J, with 11 bases in the middle.